The rows below give T cell receptor beta chains drawn from one sample of a study of T cell changes during pregnancy in multiple sclerosis. Profiling relied on immunoSEQ multiplex PCR, and the TCRdb table lists in-frame clones only, not all of them. Of almost 35,000 clones listed, approximately 91% are singletons. Sequences were derived from peripheral blood, sampled in the second trimester of pregnancy. Receptors originate from a female donor in good health, enrolled as a control in a pregnancy study. Both conserved end residues are part of each CDR3. Fields, in order: D gene, V gene, clone size, J gene, CDR3 DNA, CDR3 protein. The D gene is left open where the match is weak. Some rows have no size entry. The others give once, few or many, or a class for an expanded clone.

>NA|TRBV5-6|NA|TRBJ1-4
TGTGCCAGCAGCTCCATTGAGGGTGGGCAGACTAATGAAAAACTGTTTTTT
CASSSIEGGQTNEKLFF
>TRBD1|TRBV7-3|NA|TRBJ2-7
TGTGCCAGCAGCCCGGGACAGTCCTACGAGCAGTACTTC
CASSPGQSYEQYF
>NA|TRBV6-5|NA|TRBJ2-3
TGTGCCAGCAGGGAGTCAGATACGCAGTATTTT
CASRESDTQYF
>TRBD2|TRBV5-8|NA|TRBJ2-3
TGTGCCAGCAGCTCCGGACTAGCGGGGAACACAGATACGCAGTATTTT
CASSSGLAGNTDTQYF
>NA|TRBV5-1|NA|TRBJ1-2
TGCGCCAGCAGCCCGGACGGGGATCTTCCTTTTTTAAACTCTAACTATGGCTACACCTTC
CASSPDGDLPFLNSNYGYTF
>NA|TRBV6-5|NA|TRBJ1-4
TGTGCCAGCAGGCTATTTCAATCGCCTTCGGAAAAACTGTTTTTT
CASRLFQSPSEKLFF
>TRBD1|TRBV6-1|NA|TRBJ1-4
TGTGCCAGCAGTGAAGGATTCTTCGGGACAGGTTCGGAAAAACTGTTTTTT
CASSEGFFGTGSEKLFF
>NA|TRBV7-9|NA|TRBJ1-6
TGTGCCAGCAGCCGCCTGACAAGCTCAACTGACTATAATTCACCCCTCCACTTT
CASSRLTSSTDYNSPLHF
>TRBD1|TRBV5-5|NA|TRBJ1-2
TGTGCCAGCAGCTGGGCGACAGGGCAGGACTATGGCTACACCTTC
CASSWATGQDYGYTF
>NA|TRBV9|NA|TRBJ2-1
TGTGCCAGCAGCGTAGCTCCGTCTAGCCGAAGGAATGAGCAGTTCTTC
CASSVAPSSRRNEQFF
>NA|TRBV11-2|NA|TRBJ1-5
TGTGCCAGCAGCCCGGCTGGAGGGATCAATCAGCCCCAGCATTTT
CASSPAGGINQPQHF
>NA|TRBV11-2|NA|TRBJ1-1
TGTGCCAGCAGGGTAGGGGGGGGCGCTGAAGCTTTCTTT
CASRVGGGAEAFF
>TRBD1|TRBV28|NA|TRBJ1-6
TGTGCCAGCAGTTTACAACAGGGGGATGGTTCACCCCTCCACTTT
CASSLQQGDGSPLHF
>TRBD1|TRBV13|NA|TRBJ1-2
TGTGCCAGCAGCCCCAGGGGGGATCACTATGGCTACACCTTC
CASSPRGDHYGYTF
>TRBD2|TRBV4-1|NA|TRBJ2-5
TGCGCCAGCAGCCAACCAGGGGTGGCGGGAGGGCTGGAGACCCAGTACTTC
CASSQPGVAGGLETQYF
>NA|TRBV5-5|NA|TRBJ2-3
TGTGCCAGCAGCTTGGGACAGATGGTGGGGGATACGCAGTATTTT
CASSLGQMVGDTQYF
>NA|TRBV7-2|NA|TRBJ1-5
TGTGCCAGCAGCCCTTCCGGGAATCAGCCCCAGCATTTT
CASSPSGNQPQHF
>TRBD2|TRBV9|NA|TRBJ2-1
TGTGCCAGCAGCGTCGGACTAGCCTGGGGCTCCTACAATGAGCAGTTCTTC
CASSVGLAWGSYNEQFF
>NA|TRBV6-4|NA|TRBJ2-2
TGTGCCAGCAGTGTGGCAGGGCCCACCGGGGAGCTGTTTTTT
CASSVAGPTGELFF
>NA|TRBV6-1|NA|TRBJ1-2
TGTGCCAGCAGTGCTTTTAAACAGGGTCTCCTCGGCTACACCTTC
CASSAFKQGLLGYTF
>NA|TRBV5-4|NA|TRBJ1-2
TGTGCCAGCAGCTTGGAGGTGGCAGTAGCAGGCTACACCTTC
CASSLEVAVAGYTF
>NA|TRBV28|NA|TRBJ1-1
TGTGCCAGCAGACCCCGGATGGCAGGGTTGAACACTGAAGCTTTCTTT
CASRPRMAGLNTEAFF
>TRBD1|TRBV27|NA|TRBJ2-1
TGTGCCAGCAGCCAGGCAGGGGGCTCTGAGAACAATGAGCAGTTCTTC
CASSQAGGSENNEQFF
>NA|TRBV29-1|NA|TRBJ2-1
TGCAGCGTTATTCGCGGAGCGGGCGGTGATGAGCAGTTCTTC
CSVIRGAGGDEQFF
>NA|TRBV7-2|NA|TRBJ2-1
TGTGCCAGCAGCTCCCCCCGGGTACGGGAGTACGAGCAGTTCTTC
CASSSPRVREYEQFF
>NA|TRBV5-6|NA|TRBJ1-5
TGTGCCAGCAGCTTGATCAGGGGCAATCAGCCCCAGCATTTT
CASSLIRGNQPQHF
>TRBD2|TRBV28|NA|TRBJ2-4
TGTGCCAGCGTGGGGCGGGAGTTGGGCAAAAACATTCAGTACTTC
CASVGRELGKNIQYF
>NA|TRBV7-3|NA|TRBJ1-2
TGTGCCAGCAGCCAGGGGTTGTATGGCTACACCTTC
CASSQGLYGYTF
>NA|TRBV6-6|NA|TRBJ2-3
TGTGCCAGCAGTTACGGGCCCAAGCCCCTCCCAGATACGCAGTATTTT
CASSYGPKPLPDTQYF
>NA|TRBV19|NA|TRBJ1-1
TGTGCCAGTAGTATTCCCGCGGCCATGAGGACTGAAGCTTTCTTT
CASSIPAAMRTEAFF
>NA|TRBV15|NA|TRBJ1-5
TGTGCCACCAGCAGAGCAGAAAATAGCAATCAGCCCCAGCATTTT
CATSRAENSNQPQHF
>TRBD1|TRBV9|NA|TRBJ1-3
TGTGCCAGCAGCGTAGCGGAGGGGGCCGGAAACACCATATATTTT
CASSVAEGAGNTIYF
>NA|TRBV2|NA|TRBJ2-7
TGTGCCAGCACCGCCTACGAGCAGTACTTC
CASTAYEQYF
>TRBD1|TRBV7-9|NA|TRBJ1-2
TGTGCCAGCAGCCCTAAAAAGCCTTTAGGACAGGGGAAGTCCTATGGCTACACCTTC
CASSPKKPLGQGKSYGYTF
>TRBD1|TRBV7-2|NA|TRBJ2-7
TGTGCCAGCAGGCTTCCGGGACAGGGCTCCTACGAGCAGTACTTC
CASRLPGQGSYEQYF
>NA|TRBV5-5|NA|TRBJ2-7
TGTGCCAGCAGCTCCGCGGGGAGATCGTACGAGCAGTACTTC
CASSSAGRSYEQYF
>NA|TRBV12-2|NA|TRBJ2-5
TGTGCAAGTCGCTCCCTTTTGCTTGGGTCTAGCGGGGGGGCCGGAGAGACCCAGTACTTC
CASRSLLLGSSGGAGETQYF
>TRBD1|TRBV2|once|TRBJ1-4
TGTGCCAGCAGTACAGGTTTACAGGGGGCGCAGGAAAAACTGTTTTTT
CASSTGLQGAQEKLFF
>TRBD2|TRBV28|NA|TRBJ2-1
TGTGCCAGCACTCCCCTCGGGGGGGGAGAGGTCAATGAGCAGTTCTTC
CASTPLGGGEVNEQFF